This T cell receptor (beta chain) was found in a study of T cell repertoires in cytomegalovirus infection. The V gene lost 7 bases and the J gene lost 6 bases, with 13 bases spanning the gap. The CDR3 runs to 13 residues. TCRdb fed the reads into MiXCR, producing one record per CDR3 protein. The sample has fewer than 400,000 distinct CDR3 sequences; around a sixth are singletons. The chain is built from TRBV12-3 or TRBV12-4 and TRBJ2-1, with D uncertain. This receptor was obtained from a human donor in good health (CMV status not recorded). Some clones in this sample may be carry-over from other donors' samples. The sample taken for sequencing was PBMCs. The DNA of the CDR3 is TGTGCCAGCACCTACGGTTCTCTCAATGAGCAGTTCTTC. Protein sequence: CASTYGSLNEQFF.